Below, 29 T cell receptor beta chains from the same sample are listed, as sequenced in a study of blood T cell repertoires in COVID-19. The repertoire was sequenced with immunoSEQ multiplex PCR; TCRdb's copy has only in-frame clones and lacks some. In the table there are about 310,000 clones, roughly 90% of which are singletons. Sequences were obtained from peripheral blood. Receptors were obtained from a man between 18 and 29 years old with active or convalescent COVID-19.

This clone has just one count. V and J are TRBV6-6 and TRBJ2-6; TRBD1 matches at 7 bases. The CDR3 is 16 residues long. The ends lost 5 bases at V and 3 bases at J; junction bases unmatched: 7. Germline V gives CDR1 MNHNY, CDR2 SVGAGI (reference sequence). Written as DNA, the CDR3 is TGTGCCAGCAGTAACAGGGGTGTAGGTGGGGCCAACGTCCTGACTTTC. Translation: CASSNRGVGGANVLTF.

The rearrangement links TRBV6-5 to TRBJ2-7, with D possibly matching TRBD1 (5 bases). The CDR3 has 11 residues. Germline assignment: CDR1 MNHEY and CDR2 SVGAGI. V was pared by 11 bases and J by 6 bases, with 14 bases between. CDR3 bases: TGTGCCGGGCCTAGGGGCGGCGAGCAGTACTTC. Translating it yields CAGPRGGEQYF.

This chain uses TRBV12-5 with TRBJ2-1, with 14 bases fitting TRBD2. Germline V gene sequence: CDR1 LGHNT, CDR2 FRNRAP. Trimming at V came to 4 bases and at J to 0 bases, leaving 8 bases not matched to a gene. This CDR3 region has 19 residues. The CDR3 loop is CASGSRTSGRPTSYNEQFF. The CDR3, as DNA: TGTGCTAGTGGTTCCCGGACTAGCGGGAGGCCGACCTCCTACAATGAGCAGTTCTTC.

In this sample, this clone turned up once. The V call is TRBV12-3 or TRBV12-4, the J call TRBJ2-1; D not resolved. V was shortened by 2 bases and J by 6 bases, with 8 bases between the two germline ends. The CDR3 is made up of 13 amino acids. CDR3 DNA sequence: TGTGCCAGCAGTTTAAATGCGTTCAATGAGCAGTTCTTC. Protein product: CASSLNAFNEQFF.

The rearrangement joins TRBV27 to TRBJ2-1; 10 nucleotides match TRBD2. The CDR3 covers 16 residues. V lost 5 bases and J lost 6; bases outside the gene matches: 10. Germline-derived CDR1 and CDR2 are MNHEY and SMNVEV (reference sequence). The CDR3 DNA reads TGTGCCAGCAGTATACTAGTAGCGGGGGGATCCAATGAGCAGTTCTTC. Translation gives CASSILVAGGSNEQFF.

The chain links TRBV14 to TRBJ1-1; unclear D gene. This CDR3 spans 15 amino acids. The V gene lost 0 bases and the J gene lost 0 bases, with 8 bases spanning the gap. Germline CDR1 reads SGHDN; CDR2 reads FVKESK. CDR3 bases: TGTGCCAGCAGCCAAGATCCTGGCATGAACACTGAAGCTTTCTTT. It encodes CASSQDPGMNTEAFF.

The V and J genes are TRBV29-1 and TRBJ2-2; 10 bases line up with TRBD2. The ends lost 3 bases at V and 4 bases at J; junction bases unmatched: 5. This CDR3 is 15 amino acids long. Germline lookup yields CDR1 SQVTM and CDR2 ANQGSEA. The CDR3 is CSVELASGGTGELFF. Here the CDR3 DNA reads TGCAGCGTTGAGCTGGCTAGCGGGGGCACCGGGGAGCTGTTTTTT.

This chain connects TRBV5-4 to TRBJ2-7; TRBD1 agrees at 7 bases. Germline assignment: CDR1 SGHNT and CDR2 YYREEE (reference sequence). With V trimmed by 5 bases and J by 2 bases, 10 bases remained unmatched. The CDR3 extends over 15 amino acids. CDR3 amino acids: CASRKDGTATYEQYF. CDR3 DNA sequence: TGTGCCAGCAGGAAAGACGGGACAGCTACCTACGAGCAGTACTTC.

The J gene is TRBJ1-1, the V gene TRBV18; no firm D call. This CDR3 spans 12 amino acids. CDR1 is KGHSH, CDR2 LQKENI, per germline. The V end lost 6 bases, the J end lost 3 bases, and 8 bases lay between the germline ends. Written as DNA, the CDR3 is TGTGCCAGCTCGTCTCAGGACACTGAAGCTTTCTTT. Protein product: CASSSQDTEAFF. Together with reference TRBV18 and TRBJ1-1, the CDR3 gives the full variable domain: NAGVMQNPRHLVRRRGQEARLRCSPMKGHSHVYWYRQLPEEGLKFMVYLQKENIIDESGMPKERFSAEFPKEGPSILRIQQVVRGDSAAYFCASSSQDTEAFFGQGTRLTVV.

The chain uses TRBV9 and TRBJ2-1; 8 bases are a match to TRBD2. The length of the CDR3 is 13 residues. V trimming: 4 bases; J trimming: 9 bases; junction bases outside the gene matches: 6. Germline V lookup: CDR1 SGDLS, CDR2 YYNGEE. In nucleotides, the CDR3 is TGTGCCAGCAGCCGGACTAGCCTCAGTGAGCAGTTCTTC. It encodes CASSRTSLSEQFF.

The chain recombines TRBV15 with TRBJ2-4; D possibly corresponds to TRBD2 (6 bases). V lost 3 bases and J 4 bases, leaving 13 bases between the germline ends. The CDR3 has 15 residues. Germline V lookup: CDR1 LNHNV, CDR2 YYDKDF (reference sequence). CDR3 region: CATSSAGSLKNIQYF. The CDR3 DNA sequence: TGTGCCACCAGCAGTGCCGGGAGCCTAAAAAACATTCAGTACTTC.

V and J are TRBV19 and TRBJ1-2, with TRBD1 matching 7 bases. The germline V gene has CDR1 LNHDA and CDR2 SQIVND (reference sequence). The CDR3 has 14 amino acids. The junction had 8 bases not matched to a gene; V was cut back by 6 bases and J by 4 bases. The CDR3 sequence: CASRRGQYIYGYTF. The CDR3 DNA sequence: TGTGCCAGTAGGCGGGGACAGTATATCTATGGCTACACCTTC.

The chain recombines TRBV11-2 with TRBJ2-1, with D maybe TRBD2 (6 bases). Germline V gene sequence: CDR1 SGHAT, CDR2 FQNNGV. The CDR3 spans 14 residues. Trimming took 3 bases from V and 1 from J, leaving 7 bases between them. CDR3 residues: CASSLTSSYNEQFF. The CDR3 nucleotides are TGTGCCAGCAGCTTGACTAGTTCCTACAATGAGCAGTTCTTC.

This sequence joins TRBV28 and TRBJ2-3; the D gene is possibly TRBD1 (6 bases). This CDR3 spans 15 amino acids. V lost 7 bases to trimming and J lost 2 bases, with 16 bases between them. In germline, CDR1 is MDHEN, CDR2 SYDVKM. The CDR3 nucleotides read TGTGCCAGCACCTTAGGTACAGGGAACACAGATACGCAGTATTTT. Protein sequence: CASTLGTGNTDTQYF.

The genes are TRBV18 and TRBJ2-3; TRBD2 is a possible D gene (6 bases). This CDR3 comprises 14 residues. The V end was cut by 0 bases, the J end by 6 bases, with 10 bases between. The germline gives CDR1 KGHSH, CDR2 LQKENI. CDR3 sequence reads: CASSPPGGRDTQYF. CDR3 in DNA: TGTGCCAGCTCACCACCAGGAGGGCGCGATACGCAGTATTTT.

This clone was detected once. The V and J genes are TRBV6-6 and TRBJ2-2, with D tentatively TRBD1 (5 bases). The germline gives CDR1 MNHNY, CDR2 SVGAGI (reference sequence). The CDR3 has 13 residues. V lost 5 bases and J lost 7, with 11 bases in between. CDR3 amino acids: CASSARVIGELFF. CDR3 in DNA: TGTGCCAGCAGTGCCAGGGTTATCGGGGAGCTGTTTTTT.

The V gene is TRBV19, the J gene TRBJ2-1, with TRBD2 as a possible D gene (6 bases). Per germline, CDR1 LNHDA and CDR2 SQIVND (reference sequence). Between the trimmed V and J ends, which lost 4 bases and 0 bases, there was a span of 16 bases. The CDR3 is 17 amino acids. CDR3 nucleotides: TGTGCCAGTAGTAAGGGGTATCGGGAGAACTCCTACAATGAGCAGTTCTTC. It encodes CASSKGYRENSYNEQFF.

In its sample, this clone was seen once. The chain has TRBV5-1 and TRBJ2-7; TRBD2 agrees at 7 bases. Germline V gene data show CDR1 as SGHRS and CDR2 as YFSETQ. The CDR3 is made up of 12 amino acids. The ends lost 4 bases at V and 5 bases at J; junction bases unmatched: 3. The CDR3 sequence: CASSIGTNEQYF. CDR3 nucleotides: TGCGCCAGCAGCATAGGGACTAACGAGCAGTACTTC.

This clone was counted only a few times. This chain joins TRBV7-8 and TRBJ1-1; no definite D call. CDR1 is SGHVS, CDR2 FQNEAQ, per germline. There are 15 residues in the CDR3. Trimming pared 5 bases from V and 1 base from J, leaving 14 bases between. CDR3 amino acids: CASSHRAIQNTEAFF. The CDR3 nucleotides are TGTGCCAGCAGCCACCGAGCGATACAGAACACTGAAGCTTTCTTT.

With respect to this clone: The junction does not match germline at one end; this may be a read error. The chain has TRBV18 and TRBJ2-4; 10 nucleotides match TRBD1. Germline CDR1 and CDR2: KGHSH and LQKENI. The CDR3 length is 16 residues. DNA for the CDR3: TGTGCCAGCTCACTGACAGGGGGCGCCTCTGGGCCGTCTAGGGACTTC. Amino acid sequence: CASSLTGGASGPSRDF.

The chain joins TRBV27 to TRBJ2-7; perhaps TRBD2 as D (6 bases). Germline CDR1 MNHEY, CDR2 SMNVEV (reference sequence). With 1 base removed from V and 0 bases from J, the gap between germline ends came to 10 bases. This CDR3 has 15 residues. CDR3 region: CASSLLRGDSYEQYF. In nucleotides, the CDR3 is TGTGCCAGCAGTTTATTGCGGGGTGACTCCTACGAGCAGTACTTC.

This CDR3 reads CASSQPTGTPNEKLFF. The CDR3 DNA sequence: TGTGCCAGCAGTCAACCAACCGGGACACCCAATGAAAAACTGTTTTTT. The rearrangement joins TRBV6-2 or TRBV6-3 to TRBJ1-4, with D maybe TRBD1 (6 bases). The CDR3 consists of 16 residues. The ends were cut back, 5 bases at V and 5 bases at J, with 18 bases in the middle. Germline CDR1 reads MNHEY; CDR2 reads SVGEGT.

A few counts support this clone. This chain connects TRBV28 to TRBJ2-7; no definite D call. The length of the CDR3 is 12 residues. The ends were cut back, 7 bases at V and 0 bases at J, with 7 bases in the middle. In germline, CDR1 is MDHEN, CDR2 SYDVKM. The CDR3 bases are TGTGCCAGCAAGAGGAGCTCCTACGAGCAGTACTTC. This codes for CASKRSSYEQYF.

The V gene is TRBV19, the J gene TRBJ1-1, with a tentative D call TRBD1 (5 bases). The CDR3 is made up of 15 amino acids. Trimming left V 6 bases short and J 1 base short, with 15 bases between. Per the germline V gene, CDR1 is LNHDA and CDR2 is SQIVND (reference sequence). CDR3 sequence reads: CASRTPRQKNTEAFF. CDR3 nucleotide sequence: TGTGCCAGTAGGACGCCCCGACAGAAGAACACTGAAGCTTTCTTT.

The chain has TRBV4-1 and TRBJ2-1; the match to TRBD2 covers 13 bases. CDR1 is MGHRA, CDR2 YSYEKL, per germline. This CDR3 spans 14 amino acids. Trimming removed 6 bases from V and 6 bases from J; junction bases left unmatched: 2. The CDR3 DNA reads as TGCGCCAGCAGGGGGACTAGCGGGATCAATGAGCAGTTCTTC. Encoded protein: CASRGTSGINEQFF.

V usage is TRBV19 and J usage is TRBJ1-2; 9 positions agree with TRBD1. Germline CDR1 is LNHDA and CDR2 is SQIVND (reference sequence). J lost 4 bases, V lost 7 bases, and 10 bases had no gene match. The CDR3 contains 15 residues. CDR3 sequence (DNA): TGTGCCAGTACCTCGACAGGGGGGCCTACCTATGGCTACACCTTC. This translates into CASTSTGGPTYGYTF.

The J gene is TRBJ2-1, the V gene TRBV4-3; 8 nucleotides align to TRBD2. The V gene end was trimmed by 0 bases and the J gene end by 6 bases; junction bases not matched to a gene: 7. Germline CDR1 reads LGHNA; CDR2 reads YSLEER. This CDR3 has 16 residues. CDR3 residues: CASSQDSGLVGNEQFF. Here the CDR3 DNA reads TGCGCCAGCAGCCAAGATTCGGGACTAGTCGGCAATGAGCAGTTCTTC.

The chain links TRBV6-2 or TRBV6-3 to TRBJ2-7, with 7 positions matching TRBD2. The J segment lost 2 bases and the V segment lost 0 bases, leaving 7 bases of the junction unmatched. The CDR3 covers 16 residues. The V gene's germline CDR1 is MNHEY and CDR2 SVGEGT. CDR3 coding DNA: TGTGCCAGCAGTTACTCGGGGGGGTCGAAGGCCTACGAGCAGTACTTC. It specifies CASSYSGGSKAYEQYF.

The V gene is TRBV25-1, the J gene TRBJ1-6; the D gene is possibly TRBD1 (6 bases). Germline V CDR1 and CDR2: MGHDK, SYGVNS. V shed 4 bases and J shed 10 bases, with 14 bases lying between them. The CDR3 sequence is 14 residues long. The CDR3 spells CASSVRGFRSPLHF. The CDR3, as DNA: TGTGCCAGCAGTGTAAGGGGGTTCCGCTCACCCCTCCACTTT. Full variable domain (missing parts from reference TRBV25-1 and TRBJ1-6): EADIYQTPRYLVIGTGKKITLECSQTMGHDKMYWYQQDPGMELHLIHYSYGVNSTEKGDLSSESTVSRIRTEHFPLTLESARPSHTSQYLCASSVRGFRSPLHFGNGTRLTVT.